This T cell receptor beta chain was documented in a study of T cells after posttransplantation cyclophosphamide (dated by TCRdb to the mid-2010s). About the investigation overall: Using TRB sequencing, the study followed how the T cell repertoire rebuilt after myeloablative bone marrow transplantation with posttransplantation cyclophosphamide given as GVHD prophylaxis. TRB sequencing was also done on up to about 3 additional blood samples from 2 to 5.2 years after transplant in 3 patients, and on pretransplant blood from 4 patients. Public TRB sequences were queried against a database of over 3,000 sequences associated with responses to pathogens, tumor antigens, self-antigens and alloantigens. Because TRA and TRB clonality were tightly correlated in fewer than 10 samples, subsequent TCR analyses were focused on TRB only. Samples from some 40 PTCy-treated patients, along with samples from roughly 15 of their related bone marrow donors, underwent antigen receptor sequencing. Blood from all 30 or so PTCy patients with 1-year posttransplant specimens was subjected to TRB sequencing.

The germline V gene supplies CDR1 SGDLS and CDR2 YYNGEE. The V and J ends are trimmed by 0 bases and 1 base, leaving 13 bases between them. The CDR3 covers 17 residues, taking in both the cysteine and the phenylalanine. CDR3 DNA is the only sequence kept; it has 51 bases, read in frame from the first base. TRB sequencing was run on genomic DNA with either the immunoSEQ assay at survey resolution or the hsTCRB kit. Turning to the authors' computational methods: The immunoSEQ software handled the initial read processing, while the LymphoSeq R package was used for the repertoire analyses. Clonality was computed as 1 minus normalized Shannon entropy, and a Gini coefficient was also calculated for each TRB dataset. To infer phenotypes in unsorted samples, TRB sequences from sorted subsets of the recipient or donor were mapped onto the unsorted samples of the same recipient. The immuneACCESS repertoire file appears here via TCRdb, limited to in-frame rearrangements. These files lack a portion of the clones; in checked studies, under half of the deficit traces to unresolved V genes, and the cause of the others is not known. That table is the source of V, J and clone size, and D and trimming were worked out from the DNA. Present in this sample are some 11,000 clones, 85% of which were seen just once. The ten largest clones take up just over 15% of the sample.

The study at large found these results: Donor-recipient similarity was low at 1-2 months but increased during the first year, and donor CD8+ memory clones often dominated later blood repertoires. Across the 45 patients, TRB clonality was highly associated with recipient CMV seropositivity and CMV reactivation, and diversity with PTCy was similar to that in the CNI/methotrexate controls. The TRB repertoires of T cells infiltrating skin or GI tract showed only limited overlap with the TRB repertoires of T cells in blood.

The sample's treatment or condition label is to be understood as: high-dose cyclophosphamide on days +3 and +4 as single-agent GVHD prophylaxis. Busulfan and fludarabine conditioning, a related or unrelated marrow graft, and cyclophosphamide on days +3 and +4 were given to PTCy patients. The PTCy-treated patients were enrolled in a prospective multi-institutional clinical trial. Peripheral blood and bone marrow mononuclear cells were isolated by Ficoll-Hypaque density centrifugation and were cryopreserved. A remark on this clone: Its antigen is still unknown. No much larger clone exists at a distance of one base, and base qualities are not known.

This receptor was obtained from a female patient aged 50-59 years who received an allogeneic stem cell transplant from a related donor, was CMV-positive, and had no GVHD. Once a transplant has taken place, some T cells may be donor derived. The chain is made from TRBV9 and TRBJ2-2; a weak D assignment points to TRBD2 (6 bases agree). The source was PBMCs, collected 1755 days after allogeneic stem cell transplant with posttransplant cyclophosphamide. The CDR3 protein sequence reads: CASSVAGLVQNTGELFF. The DNA sequence reads TGTGCCAGCAGCGTAGCGGGACTTGTACAGAACACCGGGGAGCTGTTTTTT.